This T cell receptor (beta chain) emerged from a study of glioma-infiltrating T cells. Study context: Samples included WHO grade II oligodendrogliomas or astrocytomas and initial-diagnosis grade IV glioblastomas. Presurgical dexamethasone in glioma patients lasted six or fewer days. About 1.1 million peripheral T cells were targeted at roughly 4.5- to 11-fold coverage.

The iRepertoire nested amplicon-rescue multiplex PCR amplified TCR alpha and beta CDR3s from RNA. For one-step reverse transcription and amplification, 100-400 ng of tissue mRNA or PBMC total RNA was used. TCRdb recomputed calls from the multiplex PCR reads with MiXCR, one row per CDR3 protein. The sample carries around 350,000 distinct CDR3 sequences, 41% recorded once. In this sample, this clonotype turned up a few times. Trimming cost V 4 bases and J 1 base, with 14 bases left between them. Germline CDR1 and CDR2: SGHNT and YYREEE (reference sequence). CDR3 length: 16 residues. The chain uses TRBV5-4 and TRBJ2-2, with D possibly matching TRBD2 (5 bases). The sequence came from a human donor with low-grade glioma or glioblastoma, undergoing nonglioma brain surgery, or in good health (not recorded which). The sample taken for sequencing was glioma tissue, nonneoplastic brain tissue, or PBMCs (not recorded which). CDR3 in amino acids: CASSALALLNTGELFF. CDR3 nucleotide sequence: TGTGCCAGCAGCGCTCTAGCCCTGCTGAACACCGGGGAGCTGTTTTTT. Complete variable domain (other parts from reference TRBV5-4 and TRBJ2-2): ETGVTQSPTHLIKTRGQQVTLRCSSQSGHNTVSWYQQALGQGPQFIFQYYREEENGRGNFPPRFSGLQFPNYSSELNVNALELDDSALYLCASSALALLNTGELFFGEGSRLTVL.